This T cell receptor beta chain was documented in a study of T cell repertoires in cytomegalovirus infection. Whole-study findings and limits: Carriage of CMV together with the relevant HLA was identifiable through cumulative public TCR beta family frequency.

TCRdb redid the calling of the reads with MiXCR, one entry per CDR3 protein. The table records about 740,000 distinct CDR3 sequences, approximately 40% of them present only once. This clonotype was counted only a few times. The target antigen is unknown. Germline V lookup: CDR1 DFQATT, CDR2 SNEGSKA (reference sequence). V lost 3 bases and J lost 4, with 12 bases in between. The length of the CDR3 is 13 residues. Sequencing used PBMCs. This receptor was obtained from a human donor in good health (CMV status not recorded). Some clones in this sample may be carry-over from other donors' samples. The V gene is TRBV20-1, the J gene TRBJ2-5; D is uncertain. CDR3 region: CSASRPEIETQYF. CDR3 in DNA: TGCAGTGCTAGTCGCCCGGAGATAGAGACCCAGTACTTC.